The 5 T cell receptor beta chains below all came from one sample that was sequenced in a study of T cells in women clearing cervical HPV infection. Produced via immunoSEQ multiplex PCR; TCRdb's table is partial and in-frame only. Its listing shows about 20,000 clones. The specimen sequenced was blood buffy coat. These receptors were collected from a woman aged 18-70 years with a cervical HPV16 infection that either progressed to CIN3+ or cleared (not recorded which).

Turning to this clone: The read is 3 residues too short to cover the CDR3 end, so that end is filled in from the germline J gene. The chain combines TRBV29-1 with TRBJ1-2, with D unclear. This CDR3 is 11 amino acids long. V shed 2 bases and J shed 6 bases, with 7 bases lying between them. Germline CDR1 SQVTM, CDR2 ANQGSEA. CDR3 DNA (partial): TGCAGCGTTGAACCCCAGAATGGC. Its protein product is CSVEPQNG. The whole CDR3 sequence reads CSVEPQNGYTF.

Concerning this clone itself: The read is 3 residues too short to cover the CDR3 end, so that end is filled in from the germline J gene. The chain carries TRBV7-9 and TRBJ1-3, with 7 bases lining up with TRBD1. The CDR3 is 15 amino acids. Germline V gene lookup returns CDR1 SEHNR and CDR2 FQNEAQ (reference sequence). The part of the CDR3 DNA that was read is TGTGCCAGCAGTTCTAAAAGTCCGGGACAGTTTTTC. Protein: CASSSKSPGQFF. The whole CDR3 protein reads CASSSKSPGQFFIYF.

The CDR3 loop is CASSLLLRGGYTF. The DNA read from the CDR3 is TGTGCCAGTAGTCTACTCCTAAGGGGCGGC. The chain has TRBV19 and TRBJ1-2, with a tentative D call TRBD1 (5 bases). The DNA ends 3 residues before the CDR3 does, and the rest of the CDR3 is filled in from the germline J gene. This CDR3 contains 13 residues. Germline values: CDR1 LNHDA, CDR2 SQIVND (reference sequence).

Concerning this clone: The read gets to within 3 residues of the CDR3 end, and the germline J gene fills in the rest. The V and J genes are TRBV5-1 and TRBJ2-5, with 10 bases lining up with TRBD1. The CDR3 is 16 amino acids. V trimming: 0 bases; J trimming: 3 bases; junction bases outside the gene matches: 5. CDR1 SGHRS and CDR2 YFSETQ come from the germline V gene. The covered CDR3 bases are TGCGCCAGCAGCTTGGCCCCGACAGGGGGCAAAGAGACC. Its protein product is CASSLAPTGGKET. The CDR3 as a whole reads CASSLAPTGGKETQYF. Together with reference TRBV5-1 and TRBJ2-5, the CDR3 gives the full variable domain: KAGVTQTPRYLIKTRGQQVTLSCSPISGHRSVSWYQQTPGQGLQFLFEYFSETQRNKGNFPGRFSGRQFSNSRSEMNVSTLELGDSALYLCASSLAPTGGKETQYFGPGTRLLVL.

CDR3 in amino acids: CATLQGANTGELFF. The DNA read from the CDR3 is TGTGCCACTCTACAGGGCGCGAACACCGGGGAG. This chain joins TRBV7-9 and TRBJ2-2; a weak D match, TRBD1 (6 bases). The CDR3 end falls 3 residues outside the read, so it is completed with the germline J gene. The length of the CDR3 is 14 residues. Trimming left V 10 bases short and J 0 bases short, with 12 bases between. Germline CDR1 is SEHNR and CDR2 is FQNEAQ (reference sequence).